The entry below gives a single T cell receptor (beta chain) sequence along with its context. Looked up from germline, CDR1 is MNHEY and CDR2 is SVGAGI. The V gene lost 8 bases and the J gene lost 1 base, with 17 bases spanning the gap. The CDR3 is 15 residues long. These data belong to a study of blood T cell repertoires in COVID-19. Study-level background: Samples representing acute and convalescent COVID-19 were sourced from the United States, Italy and Spain. Sample material is recorded as cDNA or gDNA derived from T cells, B-cell-depleted T cells, or PBMCs.

In the authors' methods: Using reference gene primer amplification, nucleated cell counts were estimated. The assay was immunoSEQ multiplex PCR, and TCRdb's table has in-frame clones only and misses some. The V and J calls and clone size come from that table; D and trimming were worked out from the DNA. The sample contains some 110,000 clones, roughly four fifths of which appear only once. Sequences were obtained from peripheral blood. This TCR came from a man between 70 and 80 years old with acute or convalescent COVID-19. The V call is TRBV6-5, the J call TRBJ1-1; no clear D. The CDR3 DNA reads as TGTGCCAGCCGGTTCTCAGGAATAGGGAACACTGAAGCTTTCTTT. The encoded protein is CASRFSGIGNTEAFF.